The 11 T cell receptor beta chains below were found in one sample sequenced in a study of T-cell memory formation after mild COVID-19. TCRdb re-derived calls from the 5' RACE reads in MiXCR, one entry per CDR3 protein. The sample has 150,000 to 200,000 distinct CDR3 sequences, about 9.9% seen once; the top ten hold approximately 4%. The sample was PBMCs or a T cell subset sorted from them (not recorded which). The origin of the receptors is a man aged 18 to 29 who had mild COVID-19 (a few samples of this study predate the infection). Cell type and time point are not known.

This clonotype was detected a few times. For the CDR3, the DNA is TGCGCCAGCAGCTTGCTGAGTCCCCAAGAGGAGACCCAGTACTTC. It specifies CASSLLSPQEETQYF. The chain joins TRBV5-1 to TRBJ2-5; D not certain. V was shortened by 1 base and J by 5 bases, with 15 bases between the two germline ends. CDR1 and CDR2 (germline): SGHRS, YFSETQ. The CDR3 runs 15 residues.

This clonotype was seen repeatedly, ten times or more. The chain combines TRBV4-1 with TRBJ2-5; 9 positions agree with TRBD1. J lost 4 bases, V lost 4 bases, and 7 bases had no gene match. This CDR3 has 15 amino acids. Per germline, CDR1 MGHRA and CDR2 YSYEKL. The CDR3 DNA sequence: TGCGCCAGCAGCCCACACGGGACAGGGATAGAGACCCAGTACTTC. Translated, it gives CASSPHGTGIETQYF.

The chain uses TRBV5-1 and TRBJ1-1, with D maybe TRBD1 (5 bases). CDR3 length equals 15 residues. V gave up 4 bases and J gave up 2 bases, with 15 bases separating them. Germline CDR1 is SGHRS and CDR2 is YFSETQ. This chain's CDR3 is CASSLGGGANTEAFF. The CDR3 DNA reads TGCGCCAGCAGCCTCGGGGGAGGGGCCAACACTGAAGCTTTCTTT. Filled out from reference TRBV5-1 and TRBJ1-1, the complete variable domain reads KAGVTQTPRYLIKTRGQQVTLSCSPISGHRSVSWYQQTPGQGLQFLFEYFSETQRNKGNFPGRFSGRQFSNSRSEMNVSTLELGDSALYLCASSLGGGANTEAFFGQGTRLTVV.

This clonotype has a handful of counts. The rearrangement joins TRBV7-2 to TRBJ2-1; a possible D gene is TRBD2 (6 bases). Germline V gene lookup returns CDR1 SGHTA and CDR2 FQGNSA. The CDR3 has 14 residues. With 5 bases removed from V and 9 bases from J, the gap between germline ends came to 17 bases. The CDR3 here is CASSPRGGNGEQFF. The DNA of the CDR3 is TGTGCCAGCAGCCCCCGCGGAGGGAACGGTGAGCAGTTCTTC.

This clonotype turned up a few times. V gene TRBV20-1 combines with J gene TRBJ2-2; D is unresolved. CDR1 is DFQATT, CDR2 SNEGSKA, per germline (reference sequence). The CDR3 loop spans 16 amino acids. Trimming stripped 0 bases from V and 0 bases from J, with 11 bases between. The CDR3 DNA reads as TGCAGTGCTAGAGATGGGATAGCCGCGAACACCGGGGAGCTGTTTTTT. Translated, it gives CSARDGIAANTGELFF.

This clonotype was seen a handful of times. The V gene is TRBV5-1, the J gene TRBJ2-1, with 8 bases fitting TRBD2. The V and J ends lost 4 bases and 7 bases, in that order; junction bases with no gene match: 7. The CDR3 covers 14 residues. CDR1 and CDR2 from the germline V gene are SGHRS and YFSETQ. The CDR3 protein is CASSAGGDTNEQFF. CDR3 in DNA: TGCGCCAGCAGCGCCGGGGGGGACACTAATGAGCAGTTCTTC.

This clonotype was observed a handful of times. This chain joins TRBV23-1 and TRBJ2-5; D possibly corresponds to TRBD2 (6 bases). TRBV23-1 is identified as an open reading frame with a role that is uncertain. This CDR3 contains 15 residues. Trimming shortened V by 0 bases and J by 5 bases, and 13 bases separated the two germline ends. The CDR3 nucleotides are TGCGCCAGCAGTCAATCCAGGTCAGGGAGGGAGACCCAGTACTTC. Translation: CASSQSRSGRETQYF.

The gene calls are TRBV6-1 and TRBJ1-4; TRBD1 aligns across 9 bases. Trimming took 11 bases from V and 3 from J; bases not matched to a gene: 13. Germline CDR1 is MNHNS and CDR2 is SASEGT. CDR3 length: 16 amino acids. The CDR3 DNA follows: TGTGCCCACGCCCCCGGGACAGGGTTAGCTAATGAAAAACTGTTTTTT. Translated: CAHAPGTGLANEKLFF.

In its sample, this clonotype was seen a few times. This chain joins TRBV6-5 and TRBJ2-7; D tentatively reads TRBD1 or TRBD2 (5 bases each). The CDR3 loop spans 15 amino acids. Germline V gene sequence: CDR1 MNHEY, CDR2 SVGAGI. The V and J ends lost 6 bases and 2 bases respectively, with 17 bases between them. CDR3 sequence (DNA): TGTGCCAGCAGGGATCCCCGGGACGGTACCTACGAGCAGTACTTC. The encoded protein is CASRDPRDGTYEQYF.

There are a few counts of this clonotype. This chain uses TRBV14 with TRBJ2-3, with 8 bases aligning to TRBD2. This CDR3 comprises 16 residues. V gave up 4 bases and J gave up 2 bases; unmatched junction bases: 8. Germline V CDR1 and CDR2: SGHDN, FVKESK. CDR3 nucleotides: TGTGCCAGCAGCCGTCCGGGACTAGGACTCACAGATACGCAGTATTTT. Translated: CASSRPGLGLTDTQYF.

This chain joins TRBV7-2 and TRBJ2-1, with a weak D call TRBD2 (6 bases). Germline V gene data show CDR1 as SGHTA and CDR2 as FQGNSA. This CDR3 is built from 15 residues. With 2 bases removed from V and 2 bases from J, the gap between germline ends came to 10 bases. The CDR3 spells CASSLRRGTYNEQFF. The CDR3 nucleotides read TGTGCCAGCAGCTTAAGACGGGGGACCTACAATGAGCAGTTCTTC.